These T cell receptor beta chains were read from a single sample in a study of cytomegalovirus exposure and HLA in healthy donors. Sequenced by immunoSEQ multiplex PCR; TCRdb stores in-frame clones only, minus some. The sample comprises over 100,000 clones, roughly 95% of which are singletons, and 0.89% rests with the top ten. Material: PBMCs. These receptor sequences come from a woman aged 18-29 years in good health and CMV-seronegative. CDR3s include the opening cysteine and the closing phenylalanine or tryptophan. The D gene is left open where the match is weak. Size is stated for part of the rows, as once, few or many counts, or as a class when the clone is expanded.

NA	TRBD1	TRBJ1-5	TRBV30	TGTGCCTGGAGTCCCGACAGGGCGGGTCGGCAGCCCCAGCATTTT	CAWSPDRAGRQPQHF
NA	TRBD2	TRBJ2-3	TRBV7-2	TGTGCCAGCAGCTTAACCCGCGGGGGGGACACAGATACGCAGTATTTT	CASSLTRGGDTDTQYF
NA	NA	TRBJ2-2	TRBV6-4	TGTGCCAGCAGTGACTCTGGCAGGTTGGACGGGGAGCTGTTTTTT	CASSDSGRLDGELFF
NA	NA	TRBJ2-2	TRBV6-1	TGTGCCAGCAGAGCTAGTTTTCCCCGGGAGCTGTTTTTT	CASRASFPRELFF
NA	NA	TRBJ2-7	TRBV6-1	TGTGCCAGCAGTCAAGACCTCGGGACTTCTTACGAGCAGTACTTC	CASSQDLGTSYEQYF
NA	NA	TRBJ1-6	TRBV5-6	TGTGCCAGCAGCGCCGGACAGACCAATTCACCCCTCCACTTT	CASSAGQTNSPLHF
NA	NA	TRBJ2-1	TRBV11-2	TGTGCCAGCAGCTTAGGACGGGAGATTGAGCAGTTCTTC	CASSLGREIEQFF
NA	NA	TRBJ2-3	TRBV19	TGTGCCAGTAGCCTTAACCGAGAGGATACGCAGTATTTT	CASSLNREDTQYF
NA	NA	TRBJ2-3	TRBV9	TGTGCCAGCAGCGTAGTAGTCCCACCTGAGCGCGAGGGCACAGATACGCAGTATTTT	CASSVVVPPEREGTDTQYF
NA	TRBD2	TRBJ2-1	TRBV7-2	TGTGCCAGCAGCTTAGGTAGCGGGGGGGTTCGGGTGCAGTTCTTC	CASSLGSGGVRVQFF
NA	NA	TRBJ2-7	TRBV7-6	TGTGCCAGCACCCTAAATGATCAGGGTTCCTACGAGCAGTACTTC	CASTLNDQGSYEQYF
NA	NA	TRBJ2-7	TRBV6-5	TGTGCCAGCAGTTGGGGGCCCGAGCAGTACTTC	CASSWGPEQYF
NA	TRBD1	TRBJ1-3	TRBV7-2	TGTGCCAGCAGCTTAGCCAGGGGGCGTGGAAACACCATATATTTT	CASSLARGRGNTIYF
NA	NA	TRBJ1-5	TRBV27	TGTGCCAGCAGTTCAACAGGGTATCAGCCCCAGCATTTT	CASSSTGYQPQHF
NA	TRBD1	TRBJ1-6	TRBV6-1	TGTGCCAGTGGAAGGGACAGCTATAATTCACCCCTCCACTTT	CASGRDSYNSPLHF
NA	TRBD1	TRBJ2-7	TRBV15	TGTGCCACCAGCATGGGACAGGGGGCGGGAGAGCAGTACTTC	CATSMGQGAGEQYF
NA	TRBD2	TRBJ2-3	TRBV14	TGTGCCAGCAGCCAAGCACGAAGGACTAGCGGGGGCACAGATACGCAGTATTTT	CASSQARRTSGGTDTQYF
NA	TRBD1	TRBJ2-3	TRBV4-1	TGCGCCAGCAGCCAAGACGGGACAGGGGGAAGTACAGATACGCAGTATTTT	CASSQDGTGGSTDTQYF
NA	NA	TRBJ2-1	TRBV4-3	TGCGCCAGCAGCCAAGTCCAGTGGGAACAGGCGTCCTACAATGAGCAGTTCTTC	CASSQVQWEQASYNEQFF
NA	TRBD1	TRBJ2-3	TRBV11-3	TGTGCCAGCACCCCGATGTGGGGACAGGGAGATGAAGATACGCAGTATTTT	CASTPMWGQGDEDTQYF
NA	NA	TRBJ2-7	TRBV7-8	TGTGCCAGCAGCTTAGCCCGACAGGAGTTCTACGAGCAGTACTTC	CASSLARQEFYEQYF
NA	TRBD1	TRBJ2-7	TRBV6-5	TGTGCCAGCAGTCTTGGACAGGGGGGGTACGAGCAGTACTTC	CASSLGQGGYEQYF
NA	TRBD1	TRBJ2-5	TRBV7-8	TGTGCCAGCAGCTTAGACAAGACAGGGGGCTTGGCGGAGACCCAGTACTTC	CASSLDKTGGLAETQYF
NA	TRBD2	TRBJ2-7	TRBV27	TGTGCCAGCAGGACTAACCTAGCGGGAGGGTACGAGCAGTACTTC	CASRTNLAGGYEQYF
NA	NA	TRBJ2-7	TRBV5-4	TGTGCCAGCAGCTCCTCTAGTGACCCCTGGGAGCAGTACTTC	CASSSSSDPWEQYF
NA	NA	TRBJ1-2	TRBV5-6	TGTGCCAGCAGCCTGACTGAGGGTAGCAAGGATTATGGCTACACCTTC	CASSLTEGSKDYGYTF
NA	TRBD1	TRBJ2-1	TRBV11-3	TGTGCCAGCAGCTTAGTTTATGGGGGGACAGGTTACGAAAATGAGCAGTTCTTC	CASSLVYGGTGYENEQFF
NA	TRBD1	TRBJ1-1	TRBV7-9	TGTGCCAGCAGTTTCTGGACAGGGGGCCCCACTGAAGCTTTCTTT	CASSFWTGGPTEAFF
NA	TRBD1	TRBJ1-5	TRBV6-6	TGTGCCAGCAGTCAGGACAGGGGGCGAGAACCCCAGCATTTT	CASSQDRGREPQHF
NA	NA	TRBJ1-1	TRBV10-2	TGCGCCAGCCTCGGAGGGCCAGCAGGGTTGAACACTGAAGCTTTCTTT	CASLGGPAGLNTEAFF
NA	TRBD1	TRBJ2-5	TRBV25-1	TGTGCCAGCAGTGAAATTGGGACAGGGTGGGGAGCCGCGGAGACCCAGTACTTC	CASSEIGTGWGAAETQYF
NA	NA	TRBJ2-1	TRBV10-2	TGCGCCAGCAGTTCTATGTCCTACAATGAGCAGTTCTTC	CASSSMSYNEQFF
NA	TRBD1	TRBJ1-1	TRBV5-5	TGTGCCAGCAGCTTGGAAAGGGGGCGAACTGAAGCTTTCTTT	CASSLERGRTEAFF
NA	NA	TRBJ2-1	TRBV5-6	TGTGCCAGCAGCTTGCTGGCCCTAGGGCAGTTCTTC	CASSLLALGQFF
NA	TRBD2	TRBJ2-3	TRBV7-2	TGTGCCAGCAGCCCAGCAGGACTAGCGGGAAGGGATACGCAGTATTTT	CASSPAGLAGRDTQYF
NA	NA	TRBJ2-7	TRBV11-1	TGTGCCAGCAGCCAGGGGTCGGAGGAGCAGTACTTC	CASSQGSEEQYF
NA	NA	TRBJ2-1	TRBV9	TGTGCCAGCAGCGTAGCCCAAGACTACCCCCGCAATGAGCAGTTCTTC	CASSVAQDYPRNEQFF
NA	TRBD1	TRBJ1-1	TRBV29-1	TGCAGCGTTGAAACAGGGGAAGGCACTGAAGCTTTCTTT	CSVETGEGTEAFF
NA	NA	TRBJ1-5	TRBV19	TGTGCCAGTAGAGAGGGACAAGGCAGCAATCAGCCCCAGCATTTT	CASREGQGSNQPQHF
NA	NA	TRBJ2-5	TRBV4-2	TGTGCCAGCAGCCAAGCCCGGGAGACCCAGTACTTC	CASSQARETQYF
NA	TRBD1	TRBJ1-4	TRBV4-2	TGTGCCAGCAGCCCAGCAGGGGGACAGGGGGTGACTAATGAAAAACTGTTTTTT	CASSPAGGQGVTNEKLFF
NA	TRBD1	TRBJ1-1	TRBV9	TGTGCCAGCAGCTACGCGACAGGGGGTTTAACTGAAGCTTTCTTT	CASSYATGGLTEAFF
NA	NA	TRBJ2-7	TRBV9	TGTGCCAGCAGCGACGGGGTTACCTACGAGCAGTACTTC	CASSDGVTYEQYF
NA	NA	TRBJ2-7	TRBV27	TGTGCCAGCAGTCCAAACCAGGGGACCGAGCAGTACTTC	CASSPNQGTEQYF
NA	NA	TRBJ1-3	TRBV7-8	TGTGCCAGCAGCTTAGGCAGTACGAACACCATATATTTT	CASSLGSTNTIYF
NA	TRBD2	TRBJ2-7	TRBV25-1	TGTGCCAGCAGAACTAGCGGGAGCTCCTACGAGCAGTACTTC	CASRTSGSSYEQYF
NA	NA	TRBJ1-1	TRBV5-6	TGTGCCAGCAGCTTGGACGGACTCATGAACACTGAAGCTTTCTTT	CASSLDGLMNTEAFF
NA	TRBD1	TRBJ2-7	TRBV10-3	TGTGCCATCAGGGACCGGGACAGGGATTCCGAGCAGTACTTC	CAIRDRDRDSEQYF
NA	NA	TRBJ1-2	TRBV7-2	TGTGCCAGCAGCTTATCAGGGGACGGGACGGCTTATGGCTACACCTTC	CASSLSGDGTAYGYTF
NA	TRBD1	TRBJ2-2	TRBV7-2	TGTGCCAGCAGCCAAGACAGGGGGCCCGGGGAGCTGTTTTTT	CASSQDRGPGELFF
NA	TRBD2	TRBJ2-3	TRBV7-6	TGTGCCAGCAGCGCAAACCTAGCGGGAGGGCCCGGTACGCAGTATTTT	CASSANLAGGPGTQYF
once	TRBD2	TRBJ2-3	TRBV5-1	TGCGCCAGCAGCTTGACCAGCGGGAGTCGGGATACGCAGTATTTT	CASSLTSGSRDTQYF
NA	TRBD1	TRBJ1-4	TRBV6-1	TGTGCCAGCAGGCAGACAGGGTCGGGTAATGAAAAACTGTTTTTT	CASRQTGSGNEKLFF
NA	TRBD1	TRBJ2-7	TRBV19	TGTGCCAGTAGCTACCGGGACAGACCGTCCTACGAGCAGTACTTC	CASSYRDRPSYEQYF